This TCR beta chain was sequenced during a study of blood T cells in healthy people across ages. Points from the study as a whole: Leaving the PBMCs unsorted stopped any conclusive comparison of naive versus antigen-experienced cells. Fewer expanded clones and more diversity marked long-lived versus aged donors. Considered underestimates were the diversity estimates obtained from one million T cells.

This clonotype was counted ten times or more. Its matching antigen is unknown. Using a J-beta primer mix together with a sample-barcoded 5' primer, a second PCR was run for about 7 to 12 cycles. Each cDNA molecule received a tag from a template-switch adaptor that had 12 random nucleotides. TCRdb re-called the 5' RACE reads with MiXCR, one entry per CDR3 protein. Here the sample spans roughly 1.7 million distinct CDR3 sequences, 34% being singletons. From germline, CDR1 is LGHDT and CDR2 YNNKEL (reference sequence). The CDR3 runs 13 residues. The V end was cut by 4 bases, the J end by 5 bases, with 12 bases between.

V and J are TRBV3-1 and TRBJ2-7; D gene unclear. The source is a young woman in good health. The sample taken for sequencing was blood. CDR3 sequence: CASSPSRRDEQYF. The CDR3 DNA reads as TGTGCCAGCAGCCCCTCCCGCCGGGACGAGCAGTACTTC.